Listed below are T cell receptor beta chains from one sample, sequenced in a study of T cells in Graves' hyperthyroidism and ophthalmopathy. TCRdb itself ran the multiplex PCR reads through MiXCR, one entry per CDR3 protein. The repertoire has about 640,000 distinct CDR3 sequences, about 14% of them found once; the top ten carry about 12%. Sequencing used blood. The receptors were gathered from a woman in her 50s with Graves' ophthalmopathy. Each CDR3 is given with its conserved first and last residue. Fields, in order: V gene, clone size, D gene, J gene, CDR3 DNA, CDR3 protein. D genes are given only for firm matches. Clone size is not always given. Where it is, it says once, few, many or a class for expanded clones.

V gene: TRBV6-1
clone size: many
D gene: TRBD2
J gene: TRBJ2-7
CDR3 DNA: TGTGCCAGCAGGAAACTAGCGGGAGAGTCCTACGAGCAGTACTTC
CDR3 protein: CASRKLAGESYEQYF

V gene: TRBV6-2/TRBV6-3
clone size: many
D gene: TRBD2
J gene: TRBJ2-2
CDR3 DNA: TGTGCCAGCAGTTACTTAGCGGGACGAGGCACCGGGGAGCTGTTTTTT
CDR3 protein: CASSYLAGRGTGELFF

V gene: TRBV9
clone size: many
D gene: .
J gene: TRBJ1-2
CDR3 DNA: TGTGCCAGCAGCGTAGCGGGCAGGCTTAATGGTGGCTACACCTTC
CDR3 protein: CASSVAGRLNGGYTF

V gene: TRBV5-1
clone size: many
D gene: .
J gene: TRBJ2-1
CDR3 DNA: TGCGCCAGCAGCTTGTTTAACAGGGACAATGAGCAGTTCTTC
CDR3 protein: CASSLFNRDNEQFF

V gene: TRBV3-1
clone size: many
D gene: .
J gene: TRBJ2-5
CDR3 DNA: TGTGCCAGCAGCCAAGATGTGCCCGAGACCCAGTACTTC
CDR3 protein: CASSQDVPETQYF

V gene: TRBV24-1
clone size: many
D gene: TRBD1
J gene: TRBJ2-7
CDR3 DNA: TGTGCCACCAGTGACCCCGGGACAGGGGGCTACGAGCAGTACTTC
CDR3 protein: CATSDPGTGGYEQYF

V gene: TRBV20-1
clone size: many
D gene: .
J gene: TRBJ2-7
CDR3 DNA: TGCAGTGCTAGGGACCCCCTACCCGAGCAGTACTTC
CDR3 protein: CSARDPLPEQYF

V gene: TRBV28
clone size: many
D gene: .
J gene: TRBJ2-1
CDR3 DNA: TGTGCCAGCAGTTACCGGACGGAAGAGCAGTTCTTC
CDR3 protein: CASSYRTEEQFF

V gene: TRBV2
clone size: many
D gene: .
J gene: TRBJ2-7
CDR3 DNA: TGTGCCAGCAGTGAATTTCCCCCATCTGTACTGCGGGAAACCTACGAGCAGTACTTC
CDR3 protein: CASSEFPPSVLRETYEQYF

V gene: TRBV7-9
clone size: .
D gene: .
J gene: TRBJ2-1
CDR3 DNA: TGTGCCAGCAGCGGTTGGCGGGGCCCGGGGTACAATGAGCAGTTCTTC
CDR3 protein: CASSGWRGPGYNEQFF

V gene: TRBV7-6
clone size: .
D gene: TRBD2
J gene: TRBJ2-1
CDR3 DNA: TGTGCCAGCAGCTTCGCGATTGAAAGCGGGGCTAGCTCCTACAATGAGCAGTTCTTC
CDR3 protein: CASSFAIESGASSYNEQFF